This T cell receptor (beta chain) comes out of a study of T cells in Graves' hyperthyroidism and ophthalmopathy. Study findings and constraints: Peripheral blood also featured most of the thyroid clonotypes expanded above 0.001. From stable hyperthyroidism, ophthalmopathy was set apart by a 13 V-J model.

About this clonotype: Its antigen is not known. This may arise from a read error, as a much more abundant clone is one base away.

Newly diagnosed hyperthyroidism, duration under 2 months, in patients aged 18 to 65. Those patients with uncontrolled infection, other autoimmune disease, pregnancy or lactation were excluded. This CDR3 is 13 amino acids long. Trimming took 6 bases from V and 1 from J, leaving 9 bases between them. There were TCR beta CDR3 regions amplified from RNA transcripts. TCR CDR3 underwent first-round RT-PCR with the HTBI primer set. TCRdb re-called the multiplex PCR reads through MiXCR, storing one row per CDR3 protein. The repertoire includes a few hundred thousand distinct CDR3 sequences, roughly 15% of them detected once, and about 33% sits in the top ten.

The sample comprised blood. This chain uses TRBV12-3 or TRBV12-4 with TRBJ1-1; D not resolved. This receptor was obtained from a woman aged 45 to 65 with Graves' hyperthyroidism that later progressed to Graves' ophthalmopathy. CDR3: CASSRIPNTEAFF. CDR3 nucleotides: TGTGCCAGCAGCCGAATACCGAACACTGAAGCTTTCTTT.